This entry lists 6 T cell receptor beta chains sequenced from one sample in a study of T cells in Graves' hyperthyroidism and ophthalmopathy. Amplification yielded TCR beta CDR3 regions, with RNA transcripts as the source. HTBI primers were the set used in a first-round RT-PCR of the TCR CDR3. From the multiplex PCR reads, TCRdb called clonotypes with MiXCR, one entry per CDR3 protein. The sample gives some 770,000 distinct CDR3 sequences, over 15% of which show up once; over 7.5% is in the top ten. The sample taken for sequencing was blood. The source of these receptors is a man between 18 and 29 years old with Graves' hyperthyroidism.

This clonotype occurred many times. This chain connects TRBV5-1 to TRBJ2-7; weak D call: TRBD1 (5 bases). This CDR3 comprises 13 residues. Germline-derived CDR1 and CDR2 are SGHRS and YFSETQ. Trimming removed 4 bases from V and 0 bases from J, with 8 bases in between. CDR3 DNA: TGCGCCAGCAGCAAACAGGTCTCCTACGAGCAGTACTTC. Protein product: CASSKQVSYEQYF. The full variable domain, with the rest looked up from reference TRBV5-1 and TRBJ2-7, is KAGVTQTPRYLIKTRGQQVTLSCSPISGHRSVSWYQQTPGQGLQFLFEYFSETQRNKGNFPGRFSGRQFSNSRSEMNVSTLELGDSALYLCASSKQVSYEQYFGPGTRLTVT.

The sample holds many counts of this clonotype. The CDR3 DNA sequence: TGTGCCAGCAGCGGACCAGGACAGAACGAAGCTTTCTTT. It translates to CASSGPGQNEAFF. V usage is TRBV6-1 and J usage is TRBJ1-1, with D maybe TRBD1 (6 bases). This CDR3 is built from 13 residues. CDR1 is MNHNS and CDR2 is SASEGT in the germline V gene. The germline V and J ends were trimmed by 6 bases and 8 bases, with 16 bases remaining between them.

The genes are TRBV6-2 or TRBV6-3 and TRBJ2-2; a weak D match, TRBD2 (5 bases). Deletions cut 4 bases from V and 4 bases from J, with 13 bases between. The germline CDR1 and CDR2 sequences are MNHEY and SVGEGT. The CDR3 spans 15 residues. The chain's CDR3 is CASSLLRRSTGELFF. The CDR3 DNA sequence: TGTGCCAGCAGTTTGTTGCGGAGGAGCACCGGGGAGCTGTTTTTT.

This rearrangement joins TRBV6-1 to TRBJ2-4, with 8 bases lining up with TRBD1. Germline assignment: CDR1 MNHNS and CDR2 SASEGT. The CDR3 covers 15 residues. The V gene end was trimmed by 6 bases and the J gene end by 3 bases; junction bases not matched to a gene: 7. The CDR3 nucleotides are TGTGCCAGCAGACCAGGGGGCAGTAACAAAAACATTCAGTACTTC. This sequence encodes CASRPGGSNKNIQYF.

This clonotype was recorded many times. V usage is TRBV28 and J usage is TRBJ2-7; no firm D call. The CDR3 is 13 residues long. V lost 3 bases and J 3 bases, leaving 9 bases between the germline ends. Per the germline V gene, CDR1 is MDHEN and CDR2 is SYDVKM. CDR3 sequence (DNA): TGTGCCAGCAGTTTGCCGCCGAACTACGAGCAGTACTTC. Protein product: CASSLPPNYEQYF.

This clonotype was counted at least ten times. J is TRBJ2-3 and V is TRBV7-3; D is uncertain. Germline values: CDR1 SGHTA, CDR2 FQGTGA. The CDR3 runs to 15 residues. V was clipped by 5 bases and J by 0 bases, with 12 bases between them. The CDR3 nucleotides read TGTGCCAGCAGCACAATGGCGGCTAGCACAGATACGCAGTATTTT. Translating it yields CASSTMAASTDTQYF.